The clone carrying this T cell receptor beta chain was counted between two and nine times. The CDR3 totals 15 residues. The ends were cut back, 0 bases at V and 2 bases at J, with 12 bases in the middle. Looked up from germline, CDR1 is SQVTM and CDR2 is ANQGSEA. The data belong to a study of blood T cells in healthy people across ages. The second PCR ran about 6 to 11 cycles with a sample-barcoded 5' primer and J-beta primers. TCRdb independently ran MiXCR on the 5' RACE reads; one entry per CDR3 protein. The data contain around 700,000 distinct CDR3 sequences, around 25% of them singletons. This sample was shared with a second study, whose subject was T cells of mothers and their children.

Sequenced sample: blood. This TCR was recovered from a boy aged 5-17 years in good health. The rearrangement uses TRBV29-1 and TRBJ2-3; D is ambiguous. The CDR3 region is CSVEDPGRYTDTQYF. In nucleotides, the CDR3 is TGCAGCGTTGAAGATCCTGGCAGATACACAGATACGCAGTATTTT.